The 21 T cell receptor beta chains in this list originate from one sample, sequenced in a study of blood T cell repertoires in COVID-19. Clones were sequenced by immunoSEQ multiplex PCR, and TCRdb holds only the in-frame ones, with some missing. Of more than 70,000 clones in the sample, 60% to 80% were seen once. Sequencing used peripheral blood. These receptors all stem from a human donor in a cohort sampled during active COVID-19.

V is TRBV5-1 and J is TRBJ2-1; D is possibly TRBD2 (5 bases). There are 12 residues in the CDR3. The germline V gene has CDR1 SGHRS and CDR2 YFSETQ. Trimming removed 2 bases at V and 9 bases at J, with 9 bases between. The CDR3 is CASSLDGVEQFF. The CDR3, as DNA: TGCGCCAGCAGCTTAGACGGGGTTGAGCAGTTCTTC.

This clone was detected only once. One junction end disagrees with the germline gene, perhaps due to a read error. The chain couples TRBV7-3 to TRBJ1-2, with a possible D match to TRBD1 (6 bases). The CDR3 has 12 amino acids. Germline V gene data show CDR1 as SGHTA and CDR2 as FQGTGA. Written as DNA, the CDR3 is TGTGCCAGCAGCTTAGATCGGACAGAATTGTTCTTC. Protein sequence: CASSLDRTELFF. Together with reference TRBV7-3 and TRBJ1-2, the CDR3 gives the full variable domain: GAGVSQTPSNKVTEKGKYVELRCDPISGHTALYWYRQSLGQGPEFLIYFQGTGAADDSGLPNDRFFAVRPEGSVSTLKIQRTERGDSAVYLCASSLDRTELFFGSGTRLTVV.

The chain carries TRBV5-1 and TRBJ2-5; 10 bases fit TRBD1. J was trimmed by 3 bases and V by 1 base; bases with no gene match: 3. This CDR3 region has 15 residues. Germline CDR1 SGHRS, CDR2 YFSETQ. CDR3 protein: CASSLSGTGEETQYF. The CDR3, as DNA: TGCGCCAGCAGCTTGTCCGGGACAGGGGAAGAGACCCAGTACTTC.

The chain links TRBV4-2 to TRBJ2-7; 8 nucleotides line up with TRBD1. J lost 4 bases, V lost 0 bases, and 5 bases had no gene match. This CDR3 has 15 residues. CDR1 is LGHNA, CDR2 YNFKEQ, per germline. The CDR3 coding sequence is TGTGCCAGCAGCCAAGATGAGGACAGGGCATACGAGCAGTACTTC. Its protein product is CASSQDEDRAYEQYF.

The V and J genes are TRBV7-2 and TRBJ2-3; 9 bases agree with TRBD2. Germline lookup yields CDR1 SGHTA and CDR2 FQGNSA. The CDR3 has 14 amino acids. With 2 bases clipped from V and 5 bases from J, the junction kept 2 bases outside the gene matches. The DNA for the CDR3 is TGTGCCAGCAGCTTAACAGCGGGGGGAGATACGCAGTATTTT. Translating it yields CASSLTAGGDTQYF.

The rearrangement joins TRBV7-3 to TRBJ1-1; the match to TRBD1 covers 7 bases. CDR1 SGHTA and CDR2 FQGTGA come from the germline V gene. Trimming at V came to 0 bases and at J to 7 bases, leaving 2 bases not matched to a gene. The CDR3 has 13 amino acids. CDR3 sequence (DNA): TGTGCCAGCAGCTTAACGAGGGACAGTGAAGCTTTCTTT. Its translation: CASSLTRDSEAFF.

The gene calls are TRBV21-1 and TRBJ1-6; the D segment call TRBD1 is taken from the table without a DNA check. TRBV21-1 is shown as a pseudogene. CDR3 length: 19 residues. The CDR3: CASSQARTGGDRKGSPLHF. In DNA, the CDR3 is TGTGCCAGCAGCCAAGCCAGGACAGGGGGGGATCGGAAGGGCTCACCCCTCCACTTT.

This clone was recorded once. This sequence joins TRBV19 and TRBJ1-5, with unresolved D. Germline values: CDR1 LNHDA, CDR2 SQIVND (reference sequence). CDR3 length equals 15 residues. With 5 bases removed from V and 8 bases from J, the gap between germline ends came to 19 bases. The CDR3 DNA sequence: TGTGCCAGTAGTGTCCCAGCGGAGGGCTGGAAGCCCCAGCATTTT. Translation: CASSVPAEGWKPQHF.

CDR3 bases: TGTGCCAGCAGCTTACGGACAGGGCGGAATCAGCCCCAGCATTTT. The encoded protein is CASSLRTGRNQPQHF. The chain is built from TRBV7-6 and TRBJ1-5; 8 bases are a match to TRBD1. The V segment lost 2 bases and the J segment 4 bases; nucleotides outside the gene matches: 4. The germline V gene has CDR1 SGHVS and CDR2 FNYEAQ. CDR3 length equals 15 residues.

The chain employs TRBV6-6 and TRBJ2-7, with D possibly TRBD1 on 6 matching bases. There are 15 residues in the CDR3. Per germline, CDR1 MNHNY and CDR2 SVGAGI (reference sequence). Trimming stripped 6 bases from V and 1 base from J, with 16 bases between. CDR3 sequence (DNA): TGTGCCAGCAGCCAAAAGGTAACAGGGTCCTACGAGCAGTACTTC. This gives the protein CASSQKVTGSYEQYF.

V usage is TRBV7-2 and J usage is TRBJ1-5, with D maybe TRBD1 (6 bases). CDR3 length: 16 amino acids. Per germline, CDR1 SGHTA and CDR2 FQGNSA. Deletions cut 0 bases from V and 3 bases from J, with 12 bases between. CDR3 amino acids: CASSLARQGYNQPQHF. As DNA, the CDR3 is TGTGCCAGCAGCTTAGCGCGGCAGGGGTACAATCAGCCCCAGCATTTT.

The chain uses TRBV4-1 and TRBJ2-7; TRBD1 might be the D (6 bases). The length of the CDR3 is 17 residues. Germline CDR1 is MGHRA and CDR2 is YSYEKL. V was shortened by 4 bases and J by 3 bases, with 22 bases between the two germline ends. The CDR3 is CASSLSTGSSLGYEQYF. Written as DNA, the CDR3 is TGCGCCAGCAGCCTATCGACAGGATCTAGTTTGGGCTACGAGCAGTACTTC.

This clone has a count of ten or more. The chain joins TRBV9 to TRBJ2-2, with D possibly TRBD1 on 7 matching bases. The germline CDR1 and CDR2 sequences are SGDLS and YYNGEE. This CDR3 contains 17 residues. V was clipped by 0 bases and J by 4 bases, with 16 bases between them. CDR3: CASSVVQGGSITGELFF. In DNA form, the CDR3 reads TGTGCCAGCAGCGTAGTCCAGGGGGGATCGATCACCGGGGAGCTGTTTTTT. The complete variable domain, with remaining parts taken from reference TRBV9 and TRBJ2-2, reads DSGVTQTPKHLITATGQRVTLRCSPRSGDLSVYWYQQSLDQGLQFLIQYYNGEERAKGNILERFSAQQFPDLHSELNLSSLELGDSALYFCASSVVQGGSITGELFFGEGSRLTVL.

The CDR3 region is CASSLDRGGKTQYF. Here the CDR3 DNA reads TGTGCCAGCAGCTTAGACCGGGGGGGGAAGACCCAGTACTTC. This chain connects TRBV11-2 to TRBJ2-5; 8 bases are a match to TRBD2. There are 14 residues in the CDR3. Germline V gene lookup returns CDR1 SGHAT and CDR2 FQNNGV. The J segment lost 6 bases and the V segment lost 0 bases, leaving 3 bases of the junction unmatched.

The CDR3 region is CASRDRAGAGSPLHF. The CDR3 DNA is TGCGCCAGCCGGGACCGAGCGGGGGCGGGGTCACCCCTCCACTTT. V is TRBV10-2 and J is TRBJ1-6; D is possibly TRBD1 (6 bases). This CDR3 comprises 15 residues. V was clipped by 8 bases and J by 10 bases, with 21 bases between them. Germline CDR1 and CDR2: WSHSY and SAAADI.

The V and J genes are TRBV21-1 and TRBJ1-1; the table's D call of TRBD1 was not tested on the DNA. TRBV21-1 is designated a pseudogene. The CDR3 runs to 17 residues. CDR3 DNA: TGTGCCAGCAGCAAAGCTGGGCAGGGGGACAAGAGGACTGAAGCTTTCTTT. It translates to CASSKAGQGDKRTEAFF.

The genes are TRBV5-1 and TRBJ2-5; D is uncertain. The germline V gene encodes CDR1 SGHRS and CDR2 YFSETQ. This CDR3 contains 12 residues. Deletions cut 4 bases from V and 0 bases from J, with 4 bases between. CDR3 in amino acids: CASSGDQETQYF. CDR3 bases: TGCGCCAGCAGCGGAGACCAAGAGACCCAGTACTTC.

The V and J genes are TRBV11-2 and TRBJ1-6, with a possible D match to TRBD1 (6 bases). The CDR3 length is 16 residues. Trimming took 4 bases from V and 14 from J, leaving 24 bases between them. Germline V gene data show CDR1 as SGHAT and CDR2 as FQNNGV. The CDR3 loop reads CASSSTRTERGSTLHF. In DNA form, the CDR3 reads TGTGCCAGCAGCTCTACTCGGACAGAACGGGGTTCGACCCTCCACTTT.

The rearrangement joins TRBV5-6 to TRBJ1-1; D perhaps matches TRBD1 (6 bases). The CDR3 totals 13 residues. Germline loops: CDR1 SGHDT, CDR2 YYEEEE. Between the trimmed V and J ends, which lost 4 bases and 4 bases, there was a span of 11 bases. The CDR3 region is CASSTTGTTEAFF. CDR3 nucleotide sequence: TGTGCCAGCAGCACAACAGGGACCACTGAAGCTTTCTTT.

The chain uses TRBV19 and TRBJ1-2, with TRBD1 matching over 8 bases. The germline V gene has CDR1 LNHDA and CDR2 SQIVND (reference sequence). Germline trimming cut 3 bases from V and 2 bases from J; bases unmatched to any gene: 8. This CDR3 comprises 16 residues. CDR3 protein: CASSMYRQGLNYGYTF. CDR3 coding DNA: TGTGCCAGTAGTATGTACCGACAGGGGCTGAACTATGGCTACACCTTC.

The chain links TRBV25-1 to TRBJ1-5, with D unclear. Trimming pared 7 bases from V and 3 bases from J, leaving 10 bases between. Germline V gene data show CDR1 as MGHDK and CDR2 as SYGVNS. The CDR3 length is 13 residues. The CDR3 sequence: CASTGSLNQPQHF. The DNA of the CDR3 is TGTGCCAGCACCGGGTCCCTCAATCAGCCCCAGCATTTT.